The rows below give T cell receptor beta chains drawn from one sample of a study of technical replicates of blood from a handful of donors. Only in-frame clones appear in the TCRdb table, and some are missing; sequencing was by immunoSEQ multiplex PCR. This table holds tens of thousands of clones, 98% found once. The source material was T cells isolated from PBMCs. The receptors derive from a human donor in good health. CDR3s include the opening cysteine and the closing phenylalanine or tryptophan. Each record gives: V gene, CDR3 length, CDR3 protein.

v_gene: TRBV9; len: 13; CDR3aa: CASSVSRTGELFF
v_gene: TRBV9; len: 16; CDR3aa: CASSVGGLAGIYEQYF
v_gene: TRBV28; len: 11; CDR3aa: CASGGGQPQHF
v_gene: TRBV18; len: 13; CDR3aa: CASSPADTGEAFF
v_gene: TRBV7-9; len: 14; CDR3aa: CASNSILRDNEQFF
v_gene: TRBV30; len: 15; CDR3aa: CAWSVPTSGWDTQYF
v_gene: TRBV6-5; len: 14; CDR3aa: CASSLTGAGNTIYF
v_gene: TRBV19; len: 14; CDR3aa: CASSVDTARETQYF
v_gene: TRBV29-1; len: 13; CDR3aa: CSVDKQGTGELFF
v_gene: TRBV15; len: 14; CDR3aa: CATGNRDRVTEAFF
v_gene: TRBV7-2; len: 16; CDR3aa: CASSSQGLAGGYEQFF
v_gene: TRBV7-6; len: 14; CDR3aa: CASSPAATLYEQYF
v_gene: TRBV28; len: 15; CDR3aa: CASSWDREDTDTQYF
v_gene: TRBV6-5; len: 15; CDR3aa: CASSLLAGGADTQYF
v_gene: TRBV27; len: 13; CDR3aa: CASSPDRAYGYTF
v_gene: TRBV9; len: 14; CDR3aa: CASSVNRGAGELFF
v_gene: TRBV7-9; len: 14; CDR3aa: CASSFVDGIYGYTF
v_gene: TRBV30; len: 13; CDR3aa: CAWSGGGYQPQHF
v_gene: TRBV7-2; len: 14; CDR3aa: CASSRTGGNYGYTF
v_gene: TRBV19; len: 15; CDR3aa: CASSIGGTSTDTQYF
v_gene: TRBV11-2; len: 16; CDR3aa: CASSLKAGVSYNEQFF
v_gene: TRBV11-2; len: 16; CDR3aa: CASSFSRVSSYNEQFF
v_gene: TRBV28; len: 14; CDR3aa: CASSLPRGGYEQYF
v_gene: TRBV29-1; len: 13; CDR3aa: CSVESGAGEKLFF
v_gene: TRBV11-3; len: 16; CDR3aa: CASSFWGEGNTGELFF
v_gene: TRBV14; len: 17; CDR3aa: CASSQAPDRFSSYEQYF
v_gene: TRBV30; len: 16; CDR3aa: CAWSRGAGGRLTEAFF
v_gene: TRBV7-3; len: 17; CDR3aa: CASSFSGLAGVDGTQYF
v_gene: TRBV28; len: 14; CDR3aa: CASRMGAANQPQHF
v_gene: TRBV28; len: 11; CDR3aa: CASSSSNEQFF
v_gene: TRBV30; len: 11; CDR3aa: CAWSGGSGYTF
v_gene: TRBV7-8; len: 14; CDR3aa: CASSLRVAVQPQHF
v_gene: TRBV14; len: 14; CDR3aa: CASRPSSSVEKLFF
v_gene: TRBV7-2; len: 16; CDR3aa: CASSLVGGSHSYEQYF
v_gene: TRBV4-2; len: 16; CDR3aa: CASSLVLAGTTGELFF
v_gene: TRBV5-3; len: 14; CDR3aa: CARSLHTGAYGYTF
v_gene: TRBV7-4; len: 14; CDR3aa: CASSPGTFHYEQYF
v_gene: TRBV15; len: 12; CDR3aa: CATSSTRQPQHF
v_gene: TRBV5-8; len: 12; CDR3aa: CASSPADQPQHF
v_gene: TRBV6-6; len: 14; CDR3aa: CASGWTVENTEAFF
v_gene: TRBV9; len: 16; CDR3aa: CASSVGMGATNTEAFF
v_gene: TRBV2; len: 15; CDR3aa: CASTASGRSFGELFF
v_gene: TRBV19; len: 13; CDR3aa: CASTDRGRDTQYF
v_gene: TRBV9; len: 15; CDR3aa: CASSPTAALFNEQFF
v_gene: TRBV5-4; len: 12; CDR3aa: CASGRYYNEQFF
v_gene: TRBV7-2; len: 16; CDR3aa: CASSLKGSGQYYGYTF
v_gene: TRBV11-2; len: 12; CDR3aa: CASSGGPYEQYF
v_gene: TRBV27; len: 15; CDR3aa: CASSLSGGGNYEQYF
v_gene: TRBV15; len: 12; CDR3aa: CATSRDFGPQYF
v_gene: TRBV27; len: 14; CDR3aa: CASSLGQGSYEQYF
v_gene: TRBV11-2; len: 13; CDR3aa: CASSLDLATVPFF
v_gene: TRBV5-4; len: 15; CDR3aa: CASSHRGGFYNEQFF
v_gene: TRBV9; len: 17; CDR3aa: CASSGRSGQVGQETQYF
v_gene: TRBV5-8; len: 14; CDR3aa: CASSPTGPQETQYF
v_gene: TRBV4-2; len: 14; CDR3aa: CASSATGLNTEAFF